This record covers a single TCR beta chain. Antigen: not known. This sample is part of a study of glioma-infiltrating T cells. Study-wide results and caveats: CDR3 overlap between tissue and blood was very small. Tissue-blood divergence was below expectation in non-neoplastic patients, above in gliomas.

TCR alpha and beta CDR3 regions were amplified from RNA using iRepertoire nested multiplex PCR. For one-step reverse transcription and amplification, about 90-400 ng of tissue mRNA or PBMC total RNA was used. In TCRdb, the multiplex PCR reads were re-called with MiXCR into one record per CDR3 protein. The sample gives about 89,000 distinct CDR3 sequences, about a quarter of which show up once; approximately 6.7% is in the top ten. The sample consisted of glioma tissue, nonneoplastic brain tissue, or PBMCs (not recorded which). The sequence came from a human donor with low-grade glioma or glioblastoma, undergoing nonglioma brain surgery, or in good health (not recorded which).

The CDR3: CSAGGRATQPQHF. CDR3 DNA: TGCAGTGCGGGGGGCAGGGCGACTCAGCCCCAGCATTTT. This chain links TRBV20-1 with TRBJ1-5; a weak D match, TRBD1 (6 bases). Per germline, CDR1 DFQATT and CDR2 SNEGSKA (reference sequence). With 6 bases removed from V and 6 bases from J, the gap between germline ends came to 15 bases. The CDR3 contains 13 residues.